The entry below gives a single TCR beta chain sequence along with its context. These data originate in a study of cytomegalovirus exposure and HLA in healthy donors. Amplification used 60 Vbeta primers and 13 Jbeta primers. The repertoire was sequenced with immunoSEQ multiplex PCR; TCRdb's copy has only in-frame clones and lacks some. The repertoire has approximately 89,000 clones, roughly three quarters of them found once; the top ten carry 3% to 4.5%. Germline-derived CDR1 and CDR2 are ENHRY and SYGVKD. The V segment lost 4 bases and the J segment 0 bases; nucleotides outside the gene matches: 5. The CDR3 is 16 residues long.

Sequenced material: PBMCs. This receptor was obtained from a man between 25 and 39 years old in good health and CMV-seronegative. This chain connects TRBV10-3 to TRBJ2-2; 7 positions match TRBD1. CDR3 in DNA: TGTGCCATCAGTGCAACCGGGACAGCGAACACCGGGGAGCTGTTTTTT. The encoded protein is CAISATGTANTGELFF.